This TCR beta chain was sequenced during a study of tumor and adjacent non-tumor tissue in lung cancer. Study-wide background: Aged roughly 31 to 85 years, patients included 10 men and roughly 5 women with stage I to III disease.

The CDR3 loop spans 15 amino acids. Germline CDR1 reads ENHRY; CDR2 reads SYGVKD. At least ten counts were recorded for this clonotype. The library came from three nested PCR rounds adapted from ARM-PCR protocols. TCRdb re-analysed the multiplex PCR reads in MiXCR, keeping a single row per CDR3 protein. The repertoire holds roughly 66,000 distinct CDR3 sequences, around four fifths seen once, with 25% to 30% in the top ten. The template was RNA from unsorted bulk tissue. Chemotherapy-naive patients with new lung cancer underwent thoracic surgery in China, August–November 2014. The chain combines TRBV10-3 with TRBJ2-1; perhaps D is TRBD1 or TRBD2 (6 bases each). This sequence was found in a man aged 55 to 70 with non-small cell lung cancer. Specimen: lung tumor tissue. DNA for the CDR3: TGTGCTTCCTTCCCGGGGGCCAGCTCCTACAATGAGCAGTTCTTC. This codes for CASFPGASSYNEQFF.